This section outlines one T cell receptor (beta chain) sequence together with its context. Its antigen remains unidentified. Germline-derived CDR1 and CDR2 are DFQATT and SNEGSKA (reference sequence). The CDR3 loop spans 15 amino acids. The V gene lost 3 bases and the J gene lost 4 bases, with 18 bases spanning the gap. These data are taken from a study of vaccination effects on CD4 cells after COVID-19. For the study at large: Sampling occurred a median 72 days post second dose, range 14 to 241.

ViraFEST expansion of antigen-specific CD4+ T cells with viral peptide pools preceded sequencing. Following 10 days of culture, CD4+ T cells were isolated. Subjects were given two BNT162b2 or mRNA-1273 vaccine doses. Negative nucleocapsid antibody tests before and after vaccination confirmed no previous SARS-CoV-2 infection. Cultures got half-medium changes with IL-2 on days 3 and 7. Study-level points and caveats: Sampling in the study covered few convalescent patients and included no early post-infection timepoints.

Sequencing was performed with immunoSEQ multiplex PCR; in TCRdb, only in-frame clones are kept and a portion is missing. The sample carries 35,000 to 45,000 clones, almost 85% recorded once. This chain connects TRBV20-1 to TRBJ2-5, with TRBD2 as a possible D gene (6 bases). The material sequenced was CD4+ T cells from PBMCs cultured with HCoV-NL63 spike peptides, taken after COVID-19 vaccination. The receptor was isolated from a human donor who received a COVID-19 vaccine. Some clones in this sample may be carry-over from other donors' samples. The CDR3 region is CSASFVRGTLETQYF. In nucleotides, the CDR3 is TGCAGTGCTAGTTTCGTGCGGGGTACCTTAGAGACCCAGTACTTC.